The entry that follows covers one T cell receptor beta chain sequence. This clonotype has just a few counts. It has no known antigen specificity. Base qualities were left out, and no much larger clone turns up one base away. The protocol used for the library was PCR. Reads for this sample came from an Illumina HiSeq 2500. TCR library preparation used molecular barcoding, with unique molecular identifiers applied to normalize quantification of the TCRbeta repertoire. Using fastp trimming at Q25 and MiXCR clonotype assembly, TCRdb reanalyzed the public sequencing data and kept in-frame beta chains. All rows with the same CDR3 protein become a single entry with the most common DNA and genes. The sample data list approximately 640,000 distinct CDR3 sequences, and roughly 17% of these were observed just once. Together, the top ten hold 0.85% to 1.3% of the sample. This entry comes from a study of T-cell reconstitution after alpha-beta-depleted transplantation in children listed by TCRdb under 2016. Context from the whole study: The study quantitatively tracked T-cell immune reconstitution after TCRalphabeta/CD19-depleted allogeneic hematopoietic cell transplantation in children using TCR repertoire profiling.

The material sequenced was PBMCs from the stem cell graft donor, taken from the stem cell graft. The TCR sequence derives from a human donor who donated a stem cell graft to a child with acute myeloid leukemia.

The CDR3 region: CASSLTSGLSYNEQFF. The DNA is TGTGCCAGCAGCTTAACTAGCGGGTTATCCTACAATGAGCAGTTCTTC. This chain joins TRBV7-9 to TRBJ2-1; 9 junctional bases match TRBD2. The germline V gene (reference sequence) yields SEHNR for CDR1 and FQNEAQ for CDR2. The CDR3 covers 16 residues, taking in both the cysteine and the phenylalanine. The only DNA kept is the CDR3, 48 bases in frame from the first base. For this chain, trimming is 2 bases at the V end and 1 base at the J end, and the number of junction bases without a gene match is 3.